This T cell receptor beta chain is drawn from a study of Ad26.COV2.S vaccination and SARS-CoV-2 variants. Trimming removed 3 bases from V and 6 bases from J; junction bases left unmatched: 6. This CDR3 is built from 15 residues. Per the germline V gene, CDR1 is SGHAT and CDR2 is FQNNGV. Produced via immunoSEQ multiplex PCR; TCRdb's table is partial and in-frame only. The table records about 440,000 clones, 90% of them present only once. A word on this clone: Its target is not known.

Study-wide results and limits: Reports say spike-specific CD8+ and CD4+ T cell responses covered substantial breadth after vaccination.

The sample's treatment: 19 received Ad26.COV2.S at low or high dose, single or two shots; a few received placebo; per-sample allocation not given. At day 63 after the first vaccine or placebo injection, samples were drawn. A Boston donor was an adult aged 18-55 years. Vaccination employed an Ad26 vector expressing the Wuhan-strain SARS-CoV-2 spike. J is TRBJ2-7 and V is TRBV11-2; 12 bases are shared with TRBD1. The source of this sequence is a person between 18 and 65 years old who received the Ad26.COV2.S COVID-19 vaccine or a placebo. The specimen comprised peripheral blood, sampled in a trial of Ad26.COV2.S vaccine versus placebo. The DNA of the CDR3 is TGTGCCAGCAGCTTTGAGGGGACAGGGGGCTTCGAGCAGTACTTC. Protein product: CASSFEGTGGFEQYF.